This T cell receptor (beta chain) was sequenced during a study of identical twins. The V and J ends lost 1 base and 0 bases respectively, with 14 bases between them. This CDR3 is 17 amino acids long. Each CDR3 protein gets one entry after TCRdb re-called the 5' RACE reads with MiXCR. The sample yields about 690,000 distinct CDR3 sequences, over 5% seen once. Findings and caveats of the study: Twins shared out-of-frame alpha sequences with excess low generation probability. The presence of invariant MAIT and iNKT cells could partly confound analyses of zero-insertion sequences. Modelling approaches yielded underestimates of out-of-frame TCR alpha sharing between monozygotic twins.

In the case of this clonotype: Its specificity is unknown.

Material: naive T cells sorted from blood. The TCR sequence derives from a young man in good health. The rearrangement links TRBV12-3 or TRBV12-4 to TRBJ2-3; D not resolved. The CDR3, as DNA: TGTGCCAGCAGTTTAGAATTATTGGCGGAGAGCACAGATACGCAGTATTTT. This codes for CASSLELLAESTDTQYF.